A selection of T cell receptor beta chains follows, all from one sample in a study of cytomegalovirus exposure and HLA in healthy donors. The assay was immunoSEQ multiplex PCR, and TCRdb's table has in-frame clones only and misses some. The sample lists about 140,000 clones; 82% were seen once. The specimen was PBMCs. The receptors derive from a woman in her forties or fifties in good health and CMV-seropositive. Both conserved end residues are part of each CDR3. The D gene is left open where the match is weak. Part of the rows lack a size; the others show once, few, many or a class for expanded clones.

>13|TRBD1|TRBJ1-5|TRBV6-1|.
CASSVDRGQPQHF
TGTGCCAGCAGTGTGGACAGGGGCCAGCCCCAGCATTTT
>18|TRBD2|TRBJ2-1|TRBV4-1|.
CASSQVGTGTKVTIRQFF
TGCGCCAGCAGCCAAGTAGGAACCGGGACTAAGGTTACCATAAGGCAGTTCTTC
>16|.|TRBJ1-3|TRBV5-1|.
CASSFQGVLGGNTIYF
TGCGCCAGCAGCTTCCAGGGTGTCCTTGGGGGAAACACCATATATTTT
>19|TRBD1|TRBJ1-2|TRBV28|.
CASRFLLNRDRGLSRGYTF
TGTGCCAGCAGGTTTCTTCTTAACCGGGACAGGGGGCTTTCGCGGGGCTACACCTTC
>17|TRBD2|TRBJ2-3|TRBV7-2|.
CASSARFTSGGVDTQYF
TGTGCCAGCAGCGCCAGATTCACTAGCGGGGGGGTGGATACGCAGTATTTT
>14|.|TRBJ2-5|TRBV7-9|.
CASSSTTRGGTQYF
TGTGCCAGCAGCTCGACGACTAGGGGGGGGACCCAGTACTTC
>14|.|TRBJ2-4|TRBV28|.
CASSFALAKNIQYF
TGTGCCAGCAGTTTCGCACTAGCCAAAAACATTCAGTACTTC
>13|.|TRBJ1-2|TRBV4-1|.
CASSQTRSEGYTF
TGCGCCAGCAGCCAGACTCGATCCGAGGGCTACACCTTC
>16|TRBD1|TRBJ1-4|TRBV2|.
CASSSGQGATNEKLFF
TGTGCCAGCAGTAGCGGACAGGGGGCAACTAATGAAAAACTGTTTTTT
>13|.|TRBJ1-5|TRBV27|.
CASSPNSNQPQHF
TGTGCCAGCAGCCCCAATAGCAATCAGCCCCAGCATTTT
>14|.|TRBJ2-2|TRBV21-1|.
CASSKDIPRGELFF
TGTGCCAGCAGCAAAGACATTCCCCGCGGGGAGCTGTTTTTT
>15|.|TRBJ1-4|TRBV5-4|.
CASSTGGQINEKLFF
TGTGCCAGCTCTACCGGTGGACAGATTAATGAAAAACTGTTTTTT
>15|.|TRBJ1-1|TRBV7-9|.
CASSERRGGNTEAFF
TGTGCCAGCAGTGAGCGCAGGGGCGGGAACACTGAAGCTTTCTTT
>14|.|TRBJ2-7|TRBV11-3|.
CASSLDRESYEQYF
TGTGCCAGCAGCTTAGACAGGGAATCCTACGAGCAGTACTTC
>14|TRBD2|TRBJ2-1|TRBV11-3|.
CASSSSGDYNEQFF
TGTGCCAGCAGCTCTAGCGGGGACTACAATGAGCAGTTCTTC
>14|TRBD1|TRBJ2-3|TRBV9|.
CASTRDRGSDTQYF
TGTGCCAGCACCAGGGACAGGGGGTCAGATACGCAGTATTTT
>13|.|TRBJ2-4|TRBV11-2|.
CASRGSAKNIQYF
TGTGCCAGCCGGGGGTCCGCCAAAAACATTCAGTACTTC
>14|.|TRBJ2-1|TRBV5-1|.
CASSPTYSMSEQFF
TGCGCCAGCAGCCCCACCTACTCTATGAGTGAGCAGTTCTTC
>16|TRBD1|TRBJ1-1|TRBV7-9|.
CSSSNYRGPLNTEAFF
TGTTCCAGCAGCAACTACAGGGGGCCCTTAAACACTGAAGCTTTCTTT
>14|.|TRBJ2-7|TRBV19|.
CASSMTFGYYEQYF
TGTGCCAGTAGTATGACCTTCGGTTACTACGAGCAGTACTTC
>12|.|TRBJ1-3|TRBV7-9|.
CASRGPGNTIYF
TGTGCCAGCAGGGGGCCTGGAAACACCATATATTTT
>15|TRBD1|TRBJ2-6|TRBV27|.
CASRGQGAGANVLTF
TGTGCCAGCAGAGGACAGGGAGCTGGGGCCAACGTCCTGACTTTC
>13|.|TRBJ1-1|TRBV6-1|few
CASSRGGRTEAFF
TGTGCCAGCAGCCGCGGGGGTCGCACTGAAGCTTTCTTT
>13|.|TRBJ1-5|TRBV9|.
CASSRDNNQPQHF
TGTGCCAGTTCTAGGGACAACAATCAGCCCCAGCATTTT
>14|TRBD2|TRBJ2-5|TRBV19|.
CASSTTSRRETQYF
TGTGCCAGTAGTACGACTAGCAGAAGAGAGACCCAGTACTTC
>16|.|TRBJ2-2|TRBV2|.
CASSEVGAKNTGELFF
TGTGCCAGCAGTGAAGTGGGCGCCAAAAACACCGGGGAGCTGTTTTTT
>14|.|TRBJ2-1|TRBV7-9|.
CASSYTVSYNEQFF
TGTGCCAGCAGCTACACAGTTAGTTACAATGAGCAGTTCTTC
>16|.|TRBJ2-6|TRBV27|.
CASSPLGGSGANVLTF
TGTGCCAGCAGCCCCCTCGGGGGCTCTGGGGCCAACGTCCTGACTTTC
>14|.|TRBJ2-3|TRBV7-2|once
CASRRNRGTDTQYF
TGTGCCAGCAGACGGAACAGGGGCACAGATACGCAGTATTTT
>13|.|TRBJ2-3|TRBV21-1|.
CASKGDGTDTQYF
TGTGCCAGCAAGGGGGACGGCACAGATACGCAGTATTTT
>14|.|TRBJ1-5|TRBV7-9|.
CASSLVGANQPQHF
TGTGCCAGCAGCTTAGTGGGGGCGAATCAGCCCCAGCATTTT
>16|TRBD2|TRBJ2-1|TRBV19|.
CASSPPRLAGAGEQFF
TGTGCCAGTAGCCCGCCTCGGCTAGCGGGAGCGGGTGAGCAGTTCTTC
>13|.|TRBJ2-7|TRBV7-9|.
CASSSNNQDEQYF
TGTGCCAGCAGCTCGAATAATCAGGACGAGCAGTACTTC
>14|.|TRBJ1-1|TRBV2|.
CASSVQEMNTEAFF
TGTGCCAGCAGTGTTCAAGAGATGAACACTGAAGCTTTCTTT
>13|.|TRBJ1-1|TRBV4-2|.
CASSQGGYTEAFF
TGTGCCAGCAGCCAGGGCGGGTACACTGAAGCTTTCTTT
>15|.|TRBJ2-1|TRBV9|once
CASSVEGGTYNEQFF
TGTGCCAGCAGCGTAGAGGGCGGGACTTACAATGAGCAGTTCTTC
>19|TRBD2|TRBJ2-1|TRBV5-1|.
CASSPTSGRARFTYNEQFF
TGCGCCAGCAGCCCGACTAGCGGGAGGGCCCGTTTTACCTACAATGAGCAGTTCTTC
>17|TRBD1|TRBJ1-1|TRBV4-3|.
CASSQEIVRTGGIEAFF
TGCGCCAGCAGCCAAGAGATAGTGAGGACAGGGGGGATTGAAGCTTTCTTT
>15|TRBD2|TRBJ2-1|TRBV6-4|.
CASSRLAGEGNEQFF
TGTGCCAGCTCGAGACTAGCGGGAGAGGGCAATGAGCAGTTCTTC
>15|.|TRBJ2-1|TRBV5-4|few
CASSVGGGRINEQFF
TGTGCCAGCAGCGTAGGGGGGGGAAGAATAAATGAGCAGTTCTTC
>15|.|TRBJ2-1|TRBV5-1|.
CASSLAGRTHNEQFF
TGCGCCAGCAGCTTGGCCGGCAGGACACACAATGAGCAGTTCTTC
>14|TRBD1|TRBJ1-5|TRBV6-5|.
CASRRQGVGQPQHF
TGTGCCAGCAGAAGACAGGGTGTGGGGCAGCCCCAGCATTTT
>12|.|TRBJ1-1|TRBV30|.
CAWMQLNTEAFF
TGTGCCTGGATGCAGTTGAACACTGAAGCTTTCTTT
>17|TRBD1|TRBJ1-2|TRBV4-3|.
CASSQVGGQADLYGYTF
TGCGCCAGCAGCCAAGTTGGAGGACAGGCCGACCTCTATGGCTACACCTTC
>14|.|TRBJ1-3|TRBV30|.
CAWSIGVSGNTIYF
TGTGCCTGGAGCATAGGGGTCTCTGGAAACACCATATATTTT
>14|.|TRBJ1-2|TRBV29-1|few
CSVTGTTSSYGYTF
TGCAGCGTCACCGGGACAACCTCATCTTATGGCTACACCTTC
>12|.|TRBJ2-7|TRBV14|.
CASSPGGHEQYF
TGTGCCAGCAGCCCCGGGGGGCACGAGCAGTACTTC
>14|.|TRBJ1-2|TRBV5-1|.
CASSLGQNNYGYTF
TGCGCCAGCAGCTTGGGACAAAATAACTATGGCTACACCTTC
>16|.|TRBJ2-1|TRBV29-1|.
CSVEDLRGAGHGEQFF
TGCAGCGTTGAAGATCTACGGGGGGCCGGGCACGGTGAGCAGTTCTTC
>14|TRBD2|TRBJ2-3|TRBV7-3|.
CASSPGLAGDTQYF
TGTGCCAGCAGCCCTGGACTAGCGGGCGATACGCAGTATTTT
>13|.|TRBJ2-7|TRBV2|.
CAAGRQGRNRLYF
TGTGCCGCCGGTCGGCAGGGCCGAAACCGGCTGTACTTC
>14|.|TRBJ2-3|TRBV4-3|.
CASSQDTSTDTQYF
TGCGCCAGCAGCCAAGATACTAGCACAGATACGCAGTATTTT
>14|TRBD2|TRBJ2-1|TRBV5-4|once
CASSPGGAGNEQFF
TGTGCCAGCAGTCCCGGGGGGGCGGGCAATGAGCAGTTCTTC